This TCR beta chain derives from a study of T cells in Graves' hyperthyroidism and ophthalmopathy. The CDR3 is 13 amino acids. Trimming cost V 5 bases and J 7 bases, with 12 bases left between them. Germline lookup yields CDR1 SEHNR and CDR2 FQNEAQ (reference sequence). Amplification of TCR beta CDR3 regions used RNA as the template. Carried out on the TCR CDR3, a first-round RT-PCR used the HTBI primer set. MiXCR, run by TCRdb on the multiplex PCR reads, gives a single entry per CDR3 protein. The sample has about 360,000 distinct CDR3 sequences; approximately 25% are singletons. The TCR originated in a man aged 45 to 65 with Graves' hyperthyroidism. The chain links TRBV7-9 to TRBJ1-5; D remains unclear. The sequenced sample was blood. In nucleotides, the CDR3 is TGTGCCAGCAGCAGCGCAGGCGGGCAGCCCCAGCATTTT. Translation gives CASSSAGGQPQHF.